This T cell receptor (beta chain) was sequenced in a study of T cell responses to AZD1222 COVID-19 vaccine. Across the study: Pooling was applied to second doses at about 4 or about 12 weeks.

This CDR3 contains 17 residues. Trimming took off 3 bases at V and 4 bases at J, with 19 bases between the two ends. Germline lookup yields CDR1 LNHNV and CDR2 YYDKDF (reference sequence). Using immunoSEQ multiplex PCR, the repertoire was profiled, and TCRdb retains in-frame clones only, with some absent. The table has 150,000 to 200,000 clones, roughly 94% seen once. Comments on this clone: Its target is unknown.

General study points: Repertoires were obtained solely post-peak T cell response.

This sequence was found in an adult in good health. The chain couples TRBV15 to TRBJ1-3; TRBD1 might be the D (5 bases). This sample comprised peripheral blood, obtained on day 0 of AZD1222 vaccination. The CDR3 DNA reads TGTGCCACCAGCAGGCGCGCAACAGGAACGAGCGGAAACACCATATATTTT. It codes for CATSRRATGTSGNTIYF. The variable domain in full, completed from reference TRBV15 and TRBJ1-3, reads DAMVIQNPRYQVTQFGKPVTLSCSQTLNHNVMYWYQQKSSQAPKLLFHYYDKDFNNEADTPDNFQSRRPNTSFCFLDIRSPGLGDTAMYLCATSRRATGTSGNTIYFGEGSWLTVV.